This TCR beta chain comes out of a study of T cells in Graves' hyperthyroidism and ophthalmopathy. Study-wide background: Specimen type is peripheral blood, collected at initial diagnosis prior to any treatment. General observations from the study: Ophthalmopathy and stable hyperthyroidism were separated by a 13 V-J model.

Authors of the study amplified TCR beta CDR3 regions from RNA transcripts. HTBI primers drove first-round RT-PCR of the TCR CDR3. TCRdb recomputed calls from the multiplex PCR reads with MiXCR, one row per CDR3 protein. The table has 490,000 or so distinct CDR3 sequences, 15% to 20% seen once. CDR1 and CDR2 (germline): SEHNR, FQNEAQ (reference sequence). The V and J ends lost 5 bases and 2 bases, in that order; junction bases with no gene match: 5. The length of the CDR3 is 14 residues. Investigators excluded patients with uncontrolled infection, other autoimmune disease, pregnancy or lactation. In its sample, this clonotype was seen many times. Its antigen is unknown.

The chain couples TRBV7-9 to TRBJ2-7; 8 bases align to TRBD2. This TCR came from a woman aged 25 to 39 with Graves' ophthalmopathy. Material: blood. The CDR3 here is CASSPGGVPYEQYF. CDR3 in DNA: TGTGCCAGCAGCCCGGGGGGGGTTCCCTACGAGCAGTACTTC.